Each of the 26 T cell receptor delta chains below was sequenced from the same sample in a study of γδ T cells in repeated Plasmodium falciparum infection. Vgamma9/Vdelta2+ and Vdelta2-negative gammadelta T cells were flow-sorted from PBMC for bulk sequencing. TCRdb reanalysed the multiplex PCR reads via CATT. This table holds 75,000 to 100,000 delta-chain clones, more than 1.4% found once. Sample: gamma-delta T cells from blood. These receptors all stem from a pool of human donors (malaria-infected and uninfected, not separated).

The V and J genes are TRDV1 and TRDJ1, with TRDD3 as a possible D gene (5 bases). The J gene was not available in TCRdb and was assigned here by matching the DNA to germline segments. CDR3 length: 14 residues. Germline V lookup: CDR1 TSWWSYY, CDR2 QGS. Trimming took off 1 base at V and 5 bases at J, with 11 bases between the two ends. In DNA, the CDR3 is TGTGCTCTTGGGGAACCTCTCCGGGGGGATAAACTCATCTTT. Translating it yields CALGEPLRGDKLIF.

This clone has a handful of counts. A read error likely explains why the TCRdb protein, taken from a much larger clone, differs from this DNA's translation at residue 6; the protein shown is translated from the DNA. This chain joins TRDV1 and TRDJ1; D is unresolved. This CDR3 has 24 residues. With 5 bases removed from V and 7 bases from J, the gap between germline ends came to 47 bases. Germline V lookup: CDR1 TSWWSYY, CDR2 QGS. CDR3 residues: CALGPITGIRQKIREGRGIGKLIF. In DNA form, the CDR3 reads TGTGCTCTTGGGCCGATAACGGGAATTCGTCAAAAGATTAGAGAGGGACGGGGTATCGGTAAACTCATCTTT.

On this clone: TCRdb's protein, taken from a much larger clone, differs from this DNA's translation at residue 9, likely owing to a read error; the protein displayed comes from the DNA. The chain combines TRDV1 with TRDJ1; D not resolved. No J segment appears in TCRdb, so it was assigned here by matching the sequence to germline. Looked up from germline, CDR1 is TSWWSYY and CDR2 is QGS. The CDR3 covers 19 residues. V was shortened by 1 base and J by 0 bases, with 21 bases between the two germline ends. The CDR3: CALGEPSAPCESDTDKLIF. DNA of the CDR3: TGTGCTCTTGGGGAACCGAGTGCCCCCTGCGAATCTGACACCGATAAACTCATCTTT.

This clone was seen a handful of times. It is likely a read error: a sequence one base away is far more abundant. The same CDR3 can be traced to other DNA sequences in this sample. The rearrangement links TRDV2 to TRDJ1, with TRDD3 matching over 11 bases. CDR1 GEAIGNYY and CDR2 EKD come from the germline V gene. J gave up 1 base and V 0 bases, and 18 bases lay outside the gene matches. The CDR3 runs 21 residues. CDR3 sequence: CACDTLTLSVLGDNRTDKLIF. The CDR3 coding sequence is TGTGCCTGTGACACCCTCACCTTATCCGTACTGGGGGATAATCGCACCGATAAACTCATCTTT.

There are many counts of this clone. This sequence joins TRDV1 and TRDJ1; 7 nucleotides match TRDD3. CDR1 TSWWSYY and CDR2 QGS come from the germline V gene. The CDR3 has 14 residues. V lost 1 base, J lost 2 bases, and 1 base stayed unmatched. CDR3 coding DNA: TGTGCTCTTGGGGAACGGGGGGATACCGATAAACTCATCTTT. Translating gives CALGERGDTDKLIF.

This clone has a count of ten or more. A far larger clone is just one base off, so this is likely a read error. In the same sample, other DNA sequences code for this CDR3. The chain couples TRDV2 to TRDJ1; TRDD3 agrees at 11 bases. Here the J gene was assigned by germline matching of the DNA, as TCRdb has none. CDR3 length: 26 residues. Germline CDR1 GEAIGNYY, CDR2 EKD. Unmatched junction bases numbered 32, after V lost 0 bases and J lost 0 bases. The CDR3 reads CACDTVRPPTGLGGYAVGQYTDKLIF. The DNA of the CDR3 is TGTGCCTGTGACACCGTAAGGCCCCCTACTGGGCTTGGGGGATACGCGGTGGGTCAGTACACCGATAAACTCATCTTT.

The chain is built from TRDV2 and TRDJ1, with a tentative D call TRDD3 (6 bases). The J gene, not given by TCRdb, was assigned here from a germline match of the nucleotide sequence. Deletions cut 0 bases from V and 0 bases from J, with 31 bases between. CDR1 is GEAIGNYY, CDR2 EKD, per germline. This CDR3 has 22 amino acids. For the CDR3, the DNA is TGTGCCTGTGACACCGGGGGGGCCCGATACTTCGACCGGGGGACCTACACCGATAAACTCATCTTT. Protein sequence: CACDTGGARYFDRGTYTDKLIF.

In its sample, this clone was seen a few times. The protein TCRdb lists belongs to a much larger clone and differs from this DNA's translation at residue 5, which points to a read error; the protein shown is made from the DNA. The chain links TRDV1 to TRDJ1; TRDD3 matches 9 bases. Matching the DNA to germline supplied the J gene, which TCRdb does not give. Germline values: CDR1 TSWWSYY, CDR2 QGS. V shed 4 bases and J 4 bases; nucleotides not matched to a gene: 22. The CDR3 is made up of 20 amino acids. CDR3 in amino acids: CALGGASTYCRGYGLDKLIF. The DNA of the CDR3 is TGTGCTCTTGGGGGAGCTAGTACCTACTGTAGGGGATACGGGCTCGATAAACTCATCTTT.

In regard to this clone: This DNA translates differently at residue 15 from the TCRdb protein, which is that of a much larger clone; a read error is likely, and the protein shown is the DNA's own translation. The V gene is TRDV1; the J gene was not called. Germline V gene sequence: CDR1 TSWWSYY, CDR2 QGS. This CDR3 has 16 residues. The CDR3 DNA follows: TGTGCTCTTGGTAAGCACCCTCGCCGGTACACCGATAAACTCACCTTT. Translation gives CALGKHPRRYTDKLTF.

The table lists this clone with many counts. Translating this DNA gives a protein that differs at residue 14 from the TCRdb one, which belongs to a much larger clone; a read error is likely, and the protein shown is this translation. The DNA of the CDR3 is TGTGCTCTTGGGGAAATGCCCATCCTGTACACCGATAAACCCATCTTT. Translated, it gives CALGEMPILYTDKPIF. The rearrangement joins TRDV1 to TRDJ1; D is unclear. The CDR3 is 16 amino acids. In germline, CDR1 is TSWWSYY, CDR2 QGS.

Note on this clone: A read error is likely here: a far larger clone is one base away. CDR3 coding DNA: TGCGCCTGTGACACCGAGCTACTGGGGGATAAGGGGTCCTGGGACACCCGACAGATGTTTTTC. Its translation is CACDTELLGDKGSWDTRQMFF. The rearrangement joins TRDV2 to TRDJ3; 11 nucleotides align to TRDD3. The J gene was missing in TCRdb and was found by matching the end of the DNA to germline. The CDR3 spans 21 residues. Germline values: CDR1 GEAIGNYY, CDR2 EKD.

This clone came up a few times. A read error likely explains why the TCRdb protein, taken from a much larger clone, differs from this DNA's translation at residues 7 and 14; the protein shown is translated from the DNA. The chain links TRDV2 to TRDJ3, with 10 bases that match TRDD3. Germline V lookup: CDR1 GEAIGNYY, CDR2 EKD. The CDR3 runs 19 residues. The CDR3 region is CACDSIPGDTTWDARQMFF. CDR3 sequence (DNA): TGTGCCTGTGACTCTATACCGGGGGATACGACCTGGGACGCCCGACAGATGTTTTTC.

This clone was seen many times. The chain has TRDV1 and TRDJ1; D is uncertain. This CDR3 region has 14 residues. From germline, CDR1 is TSWWSYY and CDR2 QGS. Trimming shortened V by 4 bases and J by 1 base, and 10 bases separated the two germline ends. CDR3 sequence: CALGVLFFTDKLIF. For the CDR3, the DNA is TGTGCTCTTGGGGTACTATTTTTCACCGATAAACTCATCTTT.

Points on this clone: The translation of this DNA and the TCRdb protein of a much larger clone differ at residue 18, probably owing to a read error; the protein shown here is translated from the DNA. V is TRDV1 and J is TRDJ1; D is possibly TRDD3 (6 bases). The CDR3 sequence is 19 residues long. Germline CDR1 reads TSWWSYY; CDR2 reads QGS. The CDR3 sequence: CALGERWGPSGDDTDKLTF. DNA for the CDR3: TGTGCTCTTGGGGAAAGGTGGGGGCCTTCAGGGGACGACACCGATAAACTCACCTTT.

This clone was seen a few times. This chain uses TRDV1 with TRDJ2, with D maybe TRDD3 (5 bases). TCRdb carries no J gene annotation; the J gene was assigned here by matching the DNA with germline. V was shortened by 5 bases and J by 5 bases, with 12 bases between the two germline ends. The germline gives CDR1 TSWWSYY, CDR2 QGS. This CDR3 is built from 14 residues. The CDR3 is CALGCRWGTAQLFF. CDR3 in DNA: TGTGCTCTTGGGTGTCGGTGGGGCACAGCACAACTCTTCTTT.

This clone came up a few times. A far larger clone lies a single base away; this is likely a read error. This specimen includes other DNA sequences encoding the same CDR3. The V call is TRDV1, the J call TRDJ1; perhaps TRDD3 as D (6 bases). No J gene is reported in TCRdb; it was inferred here by comparing the DNA with germline. Germline CDR1 is TSWWSYY and CDR2 is QGS. V dropped 0 bases and J dropped 1 base, with 27 bases sitting between them. CDR3 length equals 21 residues. CDR3 DNA: TGTGCTCTTGGGGAACTAGTTCTAATTGACCCTCGGGGGGGAGCCACCGATAAACTCATCTTT. As protein: CALGELVLIDPRGGATDKLIF.

As regards this clone: This likely traces to a read error, being one base from a far larger clone. This sample includes further DNA sequences coding for the same CDR3. The J gene has no call, while the V gene is TRDV1. Looked up from germline, CDR1 is TSWWSYY and CDR2 is QGS. CDR3 length equals 12 residues. This CDR3 reads CALGDPKGELIF. CDR3 DNA sequence: TGTGCTCTTGGGGATCCCAAGGGGGAACTCATTTTT.

For this clone: TCRdb pairs this DNA with a much larger clone's protein that differs at residue 4, likely a read error; the protein shown was translated from the DNA. CDR3 coding DNA: TGTGCTCTTGTGAAGAGGGCTGTCTGGGGGAATAAACTCATCTTT. Its protein product is CALVKRAVWGNKLIF. V and J are TRDV1 and TRDJ1; TRDD3 matches at 8 bases. The CDR3 sequence is 15 residues long. Trimming removed 7 bases from V and 6 bases from J; junction bases left unmatched: 13. Germline V gene data show CDR1 as TSWWSYY and CDR2 as QGS.

This clone has more than one count but fewer than ten. A far more abundant clone sits one base away, making this likely a read error. Within the sample, other DNA sequences also encode this same CDR3. The rearrangement uses TRDV1 and TRDJ1; 7 bases align to TRDD3. No J segment appears in TCRdb, so it was assigned here by matching the sequence to germline. Germline assignment: CDR1 TSWWSYY and CDR2 QGS. V lost 2 bases and J lost 6; bases outside the gene matches: 12. CDR3 length equals 16 residues. CDR3 nucleotide sequence: TGTGCTCTTGGGGAATCCTCCCGTACAGGGGGATATAAACTCATCTTT. It encodes CALGESSRTGGYKLIF.

This clone was counted many times. This chain joins TRDV1 and TRDJ1, with 7 bases matching TRDD3. Germline V gene sequence: CDR1 TSWWSYY, CDR2 QGS. The CDR3 covers 21 residues. The J segment lost 0 bases and the V segment lost 4 bases, leaving 23 bases of the junction unmatched. CDR3 sequence: CALGVPDFTTWGSHYTDKLIF. As DNA, the CDR3 is TGTGCTCTTGGGGTTCCTGACTTTACGACCTGGGGGTCCCATTACACCGATAAACTCATCTTT.

As regards this clone: A far larger clone is just one base off, so this is likely a read error. Because the CDR3's place on the DNA is in doubt, the DNA is left out and the CDR3 is given as listed by TCRdb. This same CDR3 is encoded by further DNA sequences in the sample. The J gene is uncalled and the V gene is TRDV2; TRDD3 was called by the table and not checked on the DNA. Germline V CDR1 and CDR2: GEAIGNYY, EKD. The CDR3 has 15 residues if both end residues are counted. The CDR3 protein is CACDLWGIRTDKLIF.

With regard to this clone: A far larger clone is one base from this, pointing to a likely read error. The sample holds other DNA sequences that translate to the same CDR3. This chain uses TRDV2 with TRDJ1; D unresolved. TCRdb offers no J gene call, so here the DNA was matched to germline to obtain one. The CDR3 runs 23 residues. CDR1 is GEAIGNYY, CDR2 EKD, per germline. The V and J ends lost 0 bases and 0 bases respectively, with 34 bases between them. The CDR3 nucleotides read TGTGCCTGTGACACCGGCAAGCCGGTTGGACCTCCGACAGCACCACACAACACCGATAAACTCATCTTT. This translates into CACDTGKPVGPPTAPHNTDKLIF.

This clone has more than one count but fewer than ten. V and J are TRDV1 and TRDJ1; TRDD3 matches 7 bases. Assignment of the J gene here rests on matching the DNA to germline, because TCRdb gives none. V was pared by 2 bases and J by 3 bases, with 9 bases of the junction left unmatched. Germline V lookup: CDR1 TSWWSYY, CDR2 QGS. The CDR3 sequence is 16 residues long. CDR3 DNA sequence: TGTGCTCTTGGGGAAAACGACCTGGGGGCACCCGATAAACTCATCTTT. Amino acids: CALGENDLGAPDKLIF.

In the case of this clone: The TCRdb protein comes from a much larger clone and disagrees with this DNA's translation at residue 6, likely due to a read error; the protein given here is derived from the DNA. The chain carries TRDV2 and TRDJ1, with D unresolved. The V end was cut by 2 bases, the J end by 0 bases, with 15 bases between. The germline V gene encodes CDR1 GEAIGNYY and CDR2 EKD. CDR3 length: 16 amino acids. The CDR3: CACDKKRGRYTDKLIF. CDR3 coding DNA: TGTGCCTGTGACAAGAAGCGGGGTCGTTACACCGATAAACTCATCTTT.

About this clone itself: The translation of this DNA and the TCRdb protein of a much larger clone differ at residue 5, probably owing to a read error; the protein shown here is translated from the DNA. V and J are TRDV2 and TRDJ1, with TRDD2 matching over 9 bases. The J gene is absent in TCRdb and was assigned here via DNA matching to germline. The germline gives CDR1 GEAIGNYY, CDR2 EKD. Trimming took 3 bases from V and 3 from J; bases not matched to a gene: 4. There are 14 residues in the CDR3. The CDR3 spells CACDSLPTADKLIF. The CDR3 DNA follows: TGTGCCTGTGACTCCCTTCCTACTGCCGATAAACTCATCTTT.

This clone turned up a few times. The TCRdb protein comes from a much larger clone and disagrees with this DNA's translation at residue 4, likely due to a read error; the protein given here is derived from the DNA. The chain links TRDV2 to TRDJ1, with 11 positions matching TRDD3. No J gene was available from TCRdb, and it was assigned here by a germline match of the DNA. The V segment lost 5 bases and the J segment 8 bases; nucleotides outside the gene matches: 15. CDR3 length: 16 residues. The V gene's germline CDR1 is GEAIGNYY and CDR2 EKD. CDR3 in amino acids: CACGNLGDTHTLKLIF. In nucleotides, the CDR3 is TGTGCCTGTGGCAATCTGGGGGATACCCACACCCTAAAACTCATCTTT.